The next 23 T cell receptor beta chains were all read from a single sample in a study of blood T cell repertoires in COVID-19. Some clones are missing from TCRdb's copy, which holds only in-frame ones; the method was immunoSEQ multiplex PCR. The sample contains 150,000 or so clones, 60% to 85% of which appear only once. The sequenced material came from peripheral blood. The receptors stem from an older man with acute or convalescent COVID-19.

The chain is built from TRBV5-1 and TRBJ2-3, with a possible D match to TRBD1 (6 bases). This CDR3 spans 16 amino acids. Germline CDR1 and CDR2: SGHRS and YFSETQ. Trimming took off 0 bases at V and 0 bases at J, with 11 bases between the two ends. The CDR3 loop is CASSLGTDSSTDTQYF. CDR3 nucleotide sequence: TGCGCCAGCAGCTTGGGGACAGACTCTAGCACAGATACGCAGTATTTT. Combining the CDR3 with reference TRBV5-1 and TRBJ2-3 gives the whole variable domain KAGVTQTPRYLIKTRGQQVTLSCSPISGHRSVSWYQQTPGQGLQFLFEYFSETQRNKGNFPGRFSGRQFSNSRSEMNVSTLELGDSALYLCASSLGTDSSTDTQYFGPGTRLTVL.

The genes are TRBV15 and TRBJ1-3; D may be TRBD1 (6 bases). The germline V gene has CDR1 LNHNV and CDR2 YYDKDF (reference sequence). Trimming took 0 bases from V and 3 from J, leaving 9 bases between them. The CDR3 sequence is 15 residues long. Here the CDR3 reads CATSRESRGGNTIYF. The CDR3 region has the DNA TGTGCCACCAGCAGAGAGTCCAGGGGTGGAAACACCATATATTTT. The full variable domain, its missing parts supplied by reference TRBV15 and TRBJ1-3, is DAMVIQNPRYQVTQFGKPVTLSCSQTLNHNVMYWYQQKSSQAPKLLFHYYDKDFNNEADTPDNFQSRRPNTSFCFLDIRSPGLGDTAMYLCATSRESRGGNTIYFGEGSWLTVV.

The chain is built from TRBV7-8 and TRBJ1-2; D unresolved. The V and J ends lost 1 base and 5 bases respectively, with 20 bases between them. There are 17 residues in the CDR3. Germline V lookup: CDR1 SGHVS, CDR2 FQNEAQ. The DNA for the CDR3 is TGTGCCAGCAGCTTAGGTTTCGGTGGGCTCCAAACTTATGGCTACACCTTC. The encoded protein is CASSLGFGGLQTYGYTF.

This clone occurred a few times. The chain is built from TRBV12-5 and TRBJ2-5; a weak D match, TRBD2 (5 bases). The V and J ends lost 9 bases and 4 bases respectively, with 12 bases between them. Germline V CDR1 and CDR2: LGHNT, FRNRAP. The CDR3 is 12 amino acids. The CDR3: CASGDEGETQYF. The CDR3 DNA reads as TGTGCTAGCGGGGATGAGGGAGAGACCCAGTACTTC.

This chain joins TRBV7-3 and TRBJ2-2, with D uncertain. This CDR3 region has 14 residues. The V and J ends lost 7 bases and 5 bases respectively, with 14 bases between them. Germline lookup yields CDR1 SGHTA and CDR2 FQGTGA. The chain's CDR3 is CASTNKFGTGELFF. CDR3 DNA sequence: TGTGCCAGCACCAATAAATTCGGGACCGGGGAGCTGTTTTTT.

This clone was detected a few times. The chain is built from TRBV9 and TRBJ2-5, with 9 bases lining up with TRBD1. Trimming took 0 bases from V and 3 from J; bases not matched to a gene: 6. The CDR3 covers 16 residues. Germline loops: CDR1 SGDLS, CDR2 YYNGEE. CDR3 in amino acids: CASSVAQGQGEETQYF. CDR3 coding DNA: TGTGCCAGCAGCGTAGCCCAGGGACAGGGAGAAGAGACCCAGTACTTC.

The CDR3 bases are TGTGCCAGCAGCTTGGGACGGACTTTGGACACTGAAGCTTTCTTT. This translates into CASSLGRTLDTEAFF. The chain has TRBV5-6 and TRBJ1-1; no firm D call. The length of the CDR3 is 15 residues. Germline V gene sequence: CDR1 SGHDT, CDR2 YYEEEE. Deletions cut 0 bases from V and 3 bases from J, with 12 bases between.

Note on this clone: One end of the junction is discordant with germline, which a read error may explain. The chain combines TRBV7-7 with TRBJ2-5; 9 bases map to TRBD1. Per germline, CDR1 SSHAT and CDR2 FNYEAQ (reference sequence). The CDR3 extends over 14 amino acids. The CDR3 reads CASSLGTGRETQYF. The DNA for the CDR3 is TGTGCTAGCAGCCTTGGGACAGGGAGAGAGACCCAGTACTTC.

The V gene is TRBV6-5, the J gene TRBJ1-4; 7 bases line up with TRBD1. V dropped 0 bases and J dropped 8; count of bases not matched to a gene: 6. CDR1 is MNHEY, CDR2 SVGAGI, per germline. The CDR3 extends over 15 amino acids. The CDR3 nucleotides are TGTGCCAGCAGTTACTCCGACAGGGTGAAGGAAAAACTGTTTTTT. Translated: CASSYSDRVKEKLFF.

The rearrangement joins TRBV6-6 to TRBJ2-6, with 12 positions matching TRBD2. The ends lost 5 bases at V and 0 bases at J; junction bases unmatched: 11. The length of the CDR3 is 20 residues. Germline V gene sequence: CDR1 MNHNY, CDR2 SVGAGI (reference sequence). CDR3 residues: CASSPRPPTSGGSGANVLTF. CDR3 coding DNA: TGTGCCAGCAGTCCAAGGCCCCCGACTAGCGGGGGCTCTGGGGCCAACGTCCTGACTTTC.

This clone was seen at least ten times. The gene calls are TRBV5-6 and TRBJ2-5; the D gene is possibly TRBD1 (6 bases). Deletions cut 0 bases from V and 3 bases from J, with 15 bases between. Germline CDR1 and CDR2: SGHDT and YYEEEE. The CDR3 has 16 residues. The CDR3 DNA follows: TGTGCCAGCAGCTTGGCCGTAGGGACAACAGAAGAGACCCAGTACTTC. This encodes CASSLAVGTTEETQYF.

The J gene is TRBJ1-5, the V gene TRBV27, with no clear D. Germline CDR1 and CDR2: MNHEY and SMNVEV (reference sequence). The V gene lost 6 bases and the J gene lost 0 bases, with 18 bases spanning the gap. The CDR3 loop spans 17 amino acids. CDR3 DNA sequence: TGTGCCAGCAGCCTAGCCGCGGTACAGCTTAGCAATCAGCCCCAGCATTTT. It is translated as CASSLAAVQLSNQPQHF.

The chain joins TRBV20-1 to TRBJ2-7, with D uncertain. The V end lost 3 bases, the J end lost 1 base, and 13 bases lay between the germline ends. CDR1 and CDR2 (germline): DFQATT, SNEGSKA (reference sequence). This CDR3 region has 14 residues. CDR3: CSASNGHLSYEQYV. The CDR3 DNA sequence: TGCAGTGCTAGTAACGGTCACCTTTCCTACGAGCAGTACGTC.

In DNA form, the CDR3 reads TGCGCCAGCAGCCCCGGACAGGGGATCACAGATACGCAGTATTTT. It encodes CASSPGQGITDTQYF. V is TRBV5-1 and J is TRBJ2-3; TRBD1 matches at 9 bases. J gave up 2 bases and V 4 bases, and 5 bases lay outside the gene matches. The CDR3 spans 15 residues. Germline-derived CDR1 and CDR2 are SGHRS and YFSETQ.

The V call is TRBV5-1, the J call TRBJ2-5; 14 positions match TRBD2. Per germline, CDR1 SGHRS and CDR2 YFSETQ. The CDR3 extends over 16 amino acids. The V segment lost 3 bases and the J segment 2 bases; nucleotides outside the gene matches: 3. The CDR3 spells CASSSGLAGVQETQYF. CDR3 DNA sequence: TGCGCCAGCAGCTCGGGACTAGCGGGGGTACAAGAGACCCAGTACTTC.

The table lists this clone with many counts. CDR3 loop: CASSFGTENTEAFF. CDR3 nucleotides: TGTGCCAGCAGTTTTGGGACAGAGAACACTGAAGCTTTCTTT. The chain joins TRBV6-2 or TRBV6-3 to TRBJ1-1; 7 bases are shared with TRBD1. Germline trimming cut 4 bases from V and 1 base from J; bases unmatched to any gene: 3. The V gene's germline CDR1 is MNHEY and CDR2 SVGEGT. This CDR3 has 14 amino acids.

The chain links TRBV19 to TRBJ1-2, with 7 bases that match TRBD1. Losses at the gene ends were 4 bases for V and 4 bases for J; bases not matched to a gene: 6. The CDR3 covers 14 residues. Germline V CDR1 and CDR2: LNHDA, SQIVND (reference sequence). As DNA, the CDR3 is TGTGCCAGTAGTAGGATTGGGACAGCCTATGGCTACACCTTC. Translation: CASSRIGTAYGYTF.

Only a few counts were recorded for this clone. This chain connects TRBV5-1 to TRBJ1-1, with D unclear. This CDR3 spans 15 amino acids. Trimming took 0 bases from V and 4 from J, leaving 13 bases between them. Germline assignment: CDR1 SGHRS and CDR2 YFSETQ. CDR3 sequence (DNA): TGCGCCAGCAGCTTGGACCCCGGCGGCTCCACTGAAGCTTTCTTT. Encoded protein: CASSLDPGGSTEAFF.

There are a few counts of this clone. This chain uses TRBV20-1 with TRBJ2-7; 9 bases agree with TRBD2. With V trimmed by 3 bases and J by 6 bases, 6 bases remained unmatched. CDR3 length equals 13 residues. Germline V gene data show CDR1 as DFQATT and CDR2 as SNEGSKA (reference sequence). The CDR3 is CSASPAGGSEQYF. CDR3 nucleotides: TGCAGTGCTAGTCCAGCGGGGGGCTCCGAGCAGTACTTC.

Comment on this clone: An end of the junction does not agree with germline; a read error may underlie this. The CDR3 reads CASSQSPGNVFF. The CDR3 DNA reads TGTGCCAGCAGCCAAAGCCCAGGGAACGTTTTCTTT. This rearrangement joins TRBV11-3 to TRBJ1-6, with D perhaps matching TRBD1 (5 bases). Germline CDR1 SGHNT, CDR2 YENEEA. CDR3 size: 12 residues.

This clone was counted between two and nine times. J is TRBJ2-1 and V is TRBV5-1; 10 bases are a match to TRBD2. CDR3 size: 14 residues. The V gene end was trimmed by 4 bases and the J gene end by 7 bases; junction bases not matched to a gene: 5. Germline V gene lookup returns CDR1 SGHRS and CDR2 YFSETQ. CDR3 sequence reads: CASSQGLASNEQFF. CDR3 DNA: TGCGCCAGCAGCCAGGGACTAGCGAGTAATGAGCAGTTCTTC.

This rearrangement joins TRBV5-1 to TRBJ2-2; 8 bases are a match to TRBD1. CDR1 is SGHRS and CDR2 is YFSETQ in the germline V gene. Germline trimming cut 4 bases from V and 7 bases from J; bases unmatched to any gene: 6. CDR3 length: 14 amino acids. The CDR3 loop is CASSGDRGHGELFF. The CDR3 nucleotides are TGCGCCAGCAGCGGCGACAGGGGCCACGGGGAGCTGTTTTTT.

The CDR3 region is CASSLGGTGSFYGYTF. The DNA of the CDR3 is TGTGCCAGCAGCTTGGGGGGGACAGGGAGTTTCTATGGCTACACCTTC. The chain is built from TRBV5-4 and TRBJ1-2; 9 nucleotides match TRBD1. This CDR3 is 16 amino acids long. The trim removed 0 bases at V and 4 bases at J, leaving 7 bases unmatched. In germline, CDR1 is SGHNT, CDR2 YYREEE (reference sequence). The full variable domain, with the rest looked up from reference TRBV5-4 and TRBJ1-2, is ETGVTQSPTHLIKTRGQQVTLRCSSQSGHNTVSWYQQALGQGPQFIFQYYREEENGRGNFPPRFSGLQFPNYSSELNVNALELDDSALYLCASSLGGTGSFYGYTFGSGTRLTVV.